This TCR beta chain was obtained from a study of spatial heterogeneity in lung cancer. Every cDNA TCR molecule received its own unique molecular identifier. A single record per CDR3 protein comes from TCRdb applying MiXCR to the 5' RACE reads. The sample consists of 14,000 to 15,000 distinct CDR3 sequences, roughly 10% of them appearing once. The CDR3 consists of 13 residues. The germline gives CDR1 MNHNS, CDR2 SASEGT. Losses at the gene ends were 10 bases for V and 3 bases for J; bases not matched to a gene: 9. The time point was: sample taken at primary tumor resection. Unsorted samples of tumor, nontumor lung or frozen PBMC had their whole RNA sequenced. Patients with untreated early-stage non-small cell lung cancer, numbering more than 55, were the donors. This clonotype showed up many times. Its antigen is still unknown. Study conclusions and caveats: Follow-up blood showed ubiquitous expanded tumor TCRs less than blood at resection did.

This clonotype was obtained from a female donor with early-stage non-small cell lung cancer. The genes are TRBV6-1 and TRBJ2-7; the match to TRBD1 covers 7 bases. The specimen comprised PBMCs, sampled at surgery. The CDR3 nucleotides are TGTGCCACCGAGACAGGGAGCTACTACGAGCAGTACTTC. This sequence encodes CATETGSYYEQYF.